Presented here are 9 T cell receptor beta chains from one specimen sequenced in a study of identifying expanded T cells in peripheral blood. This table comes from immunoSEQ multiplex PCR, and its TCRdb copy is limited to in-frame clones, with some not included. The sample has 80,000 to 90,000 clones, 70% to 90% seen once. The specimen was blood. These receptors were collected from a person aged 18-70 years in good health.

The chain carries TRBV18 and TRBJ2-3; tentatively, D is TRBD2 (5 bases). Trimming cost V 3 bases and J 2 bases, with 12 bases left between them. The CDR3 sequence is 15 residues long. CDR1 and CDR2 (germline): KGHSH, LQKENI. CDR3 DNA sequence: TGTGCCAGCTCACCCGCCGAGGGATTCACAGATACGCAGTATTTT. Translating it yields CASSPAEGFTDTQYF. The whole variable domain, remainder taken from reference TRBV18 and TRBJ2-3, is NAGVMQNPRHLVRRRGQEARLRCSPMKGHSHVYWYRQLPEEGLKFMVYLQKENIIDESGMPKERFSAEFPKEGPSILRIQQVVRGDSAAYFCASSPAEGFTDTQYFGPGTRLTVL.

This sequence joins TRBV6-1 and TRBJ2-7; 11 bases agree with TRBD2. Germline CDR1 and CDR2: MNHNS and SASEGT. This CDR3 is built from 14 residues. V was clipped by 8 bases and J by 2 bases; unmatched bases: 5. The CDR3 is CASCTSGGPYEQYF. CDR3 DNA sequence: TGTGCCAGCTGTACTAGCGGGGGCCCCTACGAGCAGTACTTC.

This chain uses TRBV20-1 with TRBJ2-5; D is undetermined. This CDR3 has 11 residues. V lost 7 bases and J lost 2, with 8 bases in between. The germline V gene encodes CDR1 DFQATT and CDR2 SNEGSKA (reference sequence). CDR3 DNA sequence: TGCAGTGTCCCCCGACAAGAGACCCAGTACTTC. Its protein product is CSVPRQETQYF.

The J gene is TRBJ2-1, the V gene TRBV4-2; 9 nucleotides agree with TRBD2. This CDR3 region has 16 residues. With 0 bases clipped from V and 9 bases from J, the junction kept 9 bases outside the gene matches. Germline-derived CDR1 and CDR2 are LGHNA and YNFKEQ. CDR3 in DNA: TGTGCCAGCAGCCAAGAGCGGGTAGCGGGAGTTTTTGAGCAGTTCTTC. This gives the protein CASSQERVAGVFEQFF.

With respect to this clone: The junction does not match germline at one end; this may be a read error. This same CDR3 is encoded by further DNA sequences in the sample. The rearrangement links TRBV19 to TRBJ1-5, with D possibly being TRBD1 (6 bases). CDR3 length equals 14 residues. CDR1 and CDR2 (germline): LNHDA, SQIVND (reference sequence). DNA of the CDR3: TGCGCCAGTAGTTGGGGGGCGAGCAATCAGCCCCAGCATTTT. This translates into CASSWGASNQPQHF.

The chain recombines TRBV4-3 with TRBJ2-2; TRBD2 matches 11 bases. Germline values: CDR1 LGHNA, CDR2 YSLEER. V shed 1 base and J 2 bases; nucleotides not matched to a gene: 9. This CDR3 spans 19 amino acids. This CDR3 is CASSQVVLAGGPNTGELFF. CDR3 bases: TGCGCCAGCAGCCAAGTTGTTTTAGCGGGAGGGCCCAACACCGGGGAGCTGTTTTTT.

V gene TRBV9 combines with J gene TRBJ1-5; unclear D gene. Germline CDR1 is SGDLS and CDR2 is YYNGEE. The CDR3 is 12 residues long. Trimming removed 2 bases at V and 7 bases at J, with 7 bases between. The CDR3 sequence is CASSVSLQPQHF. The CDR3 nucleotides read TGTGCCAGCAGCGTGAGTTTACAGCCCCAGCATTTT. The whole variable domain, remainder taken from reference TRBV9 and TRBJ1-5, is DSGVTQTPKHLITATGQRVTLRCSPRSGDLSVYWYQQSLDQGLQFLIQYYNGEERAKGNILERFSAQQFPDLHSELNLSSLELGDSALYFCASSVSLQPQHFGDGTRLSIL.

This clone was seen once. The chain joins TRBV5-1 to TRBJ2-3, with D possibly being TRBD2 (7 bases). In germline, CDR1 is SGHRS, CDR2 YFSETQ. Trimming shortened V by 7 bases and J by 0 bases, and 12 bases separated the two germline ends. The CDR3 consists of 14 residues. In DNA form, the CDR3 reads TGCGCCAGCCAGGAGGGGGGGAGCACAGATACGCAGTATTTT. Residues: CASQEGGSTDTQYF.

V and J are TRBV6-5 and TRBJ1-4; D unclear. The CDR3 is made up of 14 amino acids. Per the germline V gene, CDR1 is MNHEY and CDR2 is SVGAGI. With 6 bases removed from V and 0 bases from J, the gap between germline ends came to 8 bases. The CDR3 loop is CASSVGATNEKLFF. The CDR3 DNA reads as TGTGCCAGCAGCGTGGGAGCAACTAATGAAAAACTGTTTTTT.